The 8 T cell receptor beta chains reported below all come from one sample, sequenced in a study of T cell changes during pregnancy in multiple sclerosis. Sequencing used immunoSEQ multiplex PCR; TCRdb keeps in-frame clones, though not all of them. The data contain tens of thousands of clones, approximately 90% of them singletons. The sequenced sample was CD8+ T cells from peripheral blood mononuclear cells, obtained before pregnancy. The source of these receptors is a female donor with multiple sclerosis, enrolled in a pregnancy study.

This clone was seen once. The chain is built from TRBV15 and TRBJ1-3; 8 nucleotides agree with TRBD1. V trimming: 5 bases; J trimming: 2 bases; junction bases outside the gene matches: 5. Germline V lookup: CDR1 LNHNV, CDR2 YYDKDF (reference sequence). The CDR3 sequence is 15 residues long. As DNA, the CDR3 is TGTGCCACCAGCGGCTCGACAGGGGCTGGAAACACCATATATTTT. It is translated as CATSGSTGAGNTIYF. The variable domain in full, with the rest retrieved from reference TRBV15 and TRBJ1-3, is DAMVIQNPRYQVTQFGKPVTLSCSQTLNHNVMYWYQQKSSQAPKLLFHYYDKDFNNEADTPDNFQSRRPNTSFCFLDIRSPGLGDTAMYLCATSGSTGAGNTIYFGEGSWLTVV.

The rearrangement links TRBV27 to TRBJ1-5; 9 positions match TRBD1. The CDR3 length is 18 residues. V dropped 4 bases and J dropped 1; count of bases not matched to a gene: 11. Germline CDR1 MNHEY, CDR2 SMNVEV (reference sequence). The CDR3 bases are TGTGCCAGCAGTTCCAGACAGGGGGTGGAATTCAGCAATCAGCCCCAGCATTTT. Its translation is CASSSRQGVEFSNQPQHF.

This chain joins TRBV9 and TRBJ1-2; 7 bases map to TRBD1. There are 16 residues in the CDR3. Germline lookup yields CDR1 SGDLS and CDR2 YYNGEE. J lost 4 bases, V lost 3 bases, and 12 bases had no gene match. As DNA, the CDR3 is TGTGCCAGCAGCGCGGACCCAGAGGGGGCTGGCTATGGCTACACCTTC. Protein product: CASSADPEGAGYGYTF.

This sequence joins TRBV9 and TRBJ1-1, with TRBD1 matching over 12 bases. This CDR3 has 17 residues. Trimming cost V 3 bases and J 4 bases; bases outside gene matches: 10. The V gene's germline CDR1 is SGDLS and CDR2 YYNGEE. CDR3 nucleotides: TGTGCCAGCAGCGGAACCGGGACAGGGGGCAAGGGCACTGAAGCTTTCTTT. It translates to CASSGTGTGGKGTEAFF.

V and J are TRBV19 and TRBJ2-5; D remains unclear. The CDR3 loop spans 13 amino acids. Germline V lookup: CDR1 LNHDA, CDR2 SQIVND (reference sequence). Trimming shortened V by 3 bases and J by 3 bases, and 8 bases separated the two germline ends. CDR3 in DNA: TGTGCCAGTAGTATCGATGCAGAAGAGACCCAGTACTTC. Translated, it gives CASSIDAEETQYF.

The chain recombines TRBV19 with TRBJ1-3; D possibly corresponds to TRBD1 (5 bases). The CDR3 extends over 13 amino acids. V was clipped by 7 bases and J by 4 bases, with 11 bases between them. Germline CDR1 and CDR2: LNHDA and SQIVND (reference sequence). The CDR3 spells CASTQGNGNTIYF. In DNA form, the CDR3 reads TGTGCCAGTACGCAGGGAAACGGAAACACCATATATTTT.

The chain combines TRBV6-5 with TRBJ1-3; D might be TRBD1 (5 bases). Germline lookup yields CDR1 MNHEY and CDR2 SVGAGI. CDR3 length: 14 residues. V was trimmed by 2 bases and J by 0 bases, leaving 5 bases between them. This chain's CDR3 is CASSYQGSGNTIYF. CDR3 DNA: TGTGCCAGCAGTTACCAGGGCTCTGGAAACACCATATATTTT.

This sequence joins TRBV2 and TRBJ1-2; 7 positions agree with TRBD1. Losses at the gene ends were 2 bases for V and 3 bases for J; bases not matched to a gene: 6. Germline CDR1 and CDR2: SNHLY and FYNNEI. The CDR3 contains 15 residues. The CDR3: CASSEPPTGDYGYTF. The CDR3 DNA is TGTGCCAGCAGTGAACCACCAACAGGGGACTATGGCTACACCTTC.